Listed below are T cell receptor beta chains from one sample, sequenced in a study of cytomegalovirus exposure and HLA in healthy donors. Assay: immunoSEQ multiplex PCR; the TCRdb copy retains only in-frame clones and omits some. The sample shows under 200,000 clones, about 79% of them seen only once. Specimen: PBMCs. The receptors stem from a woman in her forties or fifties in good health and CMV-seronegative. Each CDR3 is given with its conserved first and last residue. Each record gives: V gene, J gene, D gene, clone size, CDR3 DNA, CDR3 protein. The D gene is left open where the match is weak. Clone size is shown for a subset of rows, as once, few, many or a class of expanded clone.

TRBV6-5,TRBJ2-2,.,once,TGTGCCAGCAGTTACCAACAGGGAAAGAACACCGGGGAGCTGTTTTTT,CASSYQQGKNTGELFF
TRBV5-5,TRBJ2-4,.,.,TGTGCCAGCCCTGCCCCCAGGCTAGCCAAAAACATTCAGTACTTC,CASPAPRLAKNIQYF
TRBV14,TRBJ2-2,TRBD2,.,TGTGCCAGCAGCCAAGCCAGGAAGCGGGGGGGCGACGGGGAGCTGTTTTTT,CASSQARKRGGDGELFF
TRBV29-1,TRBJ1-3,.,.,TGCAGCGTTGGTTTGGGGCACTCTGGAAACACCATATATTTT,CSVGLGHSGNTIYF
TRBV19,TRBJ1-6,.,.,TGTGCCAGTAGTATGAGCTCCTATAATTCACCCCTCCACTTT,CASSMSSYNSPLHF
TRBV7-2,TRBJ1-1,.,.,TGTGCCAGCAGCAGAGGAACGAACACTGAAGCTTTCTTT,CASSRGTNTEAFF
TRBV13,TRBJ2-7,TRBD1,.,TGTGCCAGCAGCTTAGTTTCGGGACAGGAGGCCTACGAGCAGTACTTC,CASSLVSGQEAYEQYF
TRBV6-1,TRBJ2-3,TRBD2,.,TGTGCCAGCAGTGGGTTAGCGGGGGTTAGCACAGATACGCAGTATTTT,CASSGLAGVSTDTQYF
TRBV27,TRBJ2-7,TRBD2,.,TGTGCCAGCTGGGCTAGCGGGACTTCCTACGAGCAGTACTTC,CASWASGTSYEQYF
TRBV27,TRBJ2-7,TRBD2,.,TGTGCCAGCAGTTCCCCGACTAGCGGCTCCTACGAGCAGTACTTC,CASSSPTSGSYEQYF
TRBV11-3,TRBJ2-2,.,few,TGTGCCAGCAGCCCAGGACGGGGGTCTATCGAGCTGTTTTTT,CASSPGRGSIELFF
TRBV18,TRBJ1-5,TRBD1,few,TGTGCCAGCTCACCATTCGGGACAGGGGGCCTTAGCAATCAGCCCCAGCATTTT,CASSPFGTGGLSNQPQHF
TRBV5-6,TRBJ1-4,.,few,TGTGCCAGCAGCGGATTAAAGACAGGCCATGAAAAACTGTTTTTT,CASSGLKTGHEKLFF
TRBV28,TRBJ2-7,.,once,TGTGCCAGCATGGCGGGACCCGAAAGTGGTTACGAGCAGTACTTC,CASMAGPESGYEQYF
TRBV5-1,TRBJ2-3,.,.,TGCGCCAGCAGCTTGGGAGGGTTAAGCACAGATACGCAGTATTTT,CASSLGGLSTDTQYF
TRBV7-7,TRBJ2-7,TRBD1,.,TGTGCCAGCAGCCCCGGACAGGGTAACTACGAGCAGTACTTC,CASSPGQGNYEQYF
TRBV5-1,TRBJ1-4,.,.,TGCGCCAGCAGCGCCGGACAGTTACCCTTTAATGAAAAACTGTTTTTT,CASSAGQLPFNEKLFF
TRBV28,TRBJ2-7,TRBD1,.,TGTGCCAGCAGTTCCGACAGGGGGCAGTACTTC,CASSSDRGQYF